This TCR beta chain was sequenced for a study of blood T cells in healthy people across ages. The CDR3 is 15 residues long. Per the germline V gene, CDR1 is LGHNA and CDR2 is YSLEER. V dropped 3 bases and J dropped 6; count of bases not matched to a gene: 8. Combining a sample-barcoded 5' primer with a J-beta primer mix, a second PCR ran for roughly 6 to 11 cycles. A single record per CDR3 protein comes from TCRdb applying MiXCR to the 5' RACE reads. The sample contains hundreds of thousands of distinct CDR3 sequences, roughly 56% of which appear only once. Sample: blood. The TCR was taken from a man aged 35-49 years in good health. The rearrangement links TRBV4-3 to TRBJ2-1; 7 bases line up with TRBD1. The CDR3: CASSHRDSHFNEQFF. CDR3 DNA sequence: TGCGCCAGCAGCCACCGGGACAGCCACTTCAATGAGCAGTTCTTC.